The source of this TCR beta chain is a study of cytotoxic CD8 clonotypes in ibrutinib-treated CLL. Overall study results and limits: Treatment saw public clonotypes, which were uncommon, either contract or stay stable.

The data were produced by immunoSEQ multiplex PCR, yet TCRdb's version contains in-frame clones alone and is incomplete. In the table there are fewer than 400,000 clones, 60% to 80% of which are singletons. There are 16 residues in the CDR3. On this clone itself: The antigen is not known.

The chain has TRBV7-5 and TRBJ2-2; no DNA check was done on the table's D call, TRBD2. TRBV7-5 is noted as a pseudogene. Sample: PBMCs, taken after 36 months of ibrutinib treatment. The receptor comes from a human donor with chronic lymphocytic leukemia. The CDR3 DNA reads as TGTGCCAGAAGCTTAGGACTAGCCAACAACACCGGGGAGCTGTTTTTT. Protein sequence: CARSLGLANNTGELFF.